A selection of T cell receptor beta chains follows, all from one sample in a study of blood T cell repertoires in COVID-19. Assay used: immunoSEQ multiplex PCR; TCRdb lists only in-frame clones, some missing. The sample includes under 250,000 clones, approximately 82% of them seen just once. Sequencing was performed on peripheral blood. These receptors were taken from a woman between 18 and 29 years old with acute or convalescent COVID-19. CDR3s include the opening cysteine and the closing phenylalanine or tryptophan. The D gene is left open where the match is weak. Part of the rows lack a size; the others show once, few, many or a class for expanded clones.

abundance,d_gene,j_gene,v_gene,CDR3aa,CDR3nt
-,TRBD1,TRBJ2-7,TRBV2,CASSQGQGGYEQYF,TGTGCCAGCAGTCAGGGACAGGGAGGGTACGAGCAGTACTTC
-,-,TRBJ1-2,TRBV6-5,CASSYSRTNYGYTF,TGTGCCAGCAGTTACTCGAGGACTAACTATGGCTACACCTTC
-,TRBD1,TRBJ1-5,TRBV6-4,CASSQGGQGDQPQHF,TGTGCCAGCAGTCAAGGCGGACAGGGCGATCAGCCCCAGCATTTT
-,TRBD2,TRBJ2-7,TRBV14,CASSLGGSYEQYF,TGTGCCAGCAGCCTCGGGGGGAGCTACGAGCAGTACTTC
once,TRBD2,TRBJ2-7,TRBV5-5,CASSETSGRTYEQYF,TGTGCCAGCAGCGAAACTAGCGGGCGAACCTACGAGCAGTACTTC
few,-,TRBJ2-5,TRBV7-3,CASSLTPQGQETQYF,TGTGCCAGCAGCTTAACTCCCCAGGGCCAAGAGACCCAGTACTTC
-,TRBD1,TRBJ2-1,TRBV2,CASDGQGLRNEQFF,TGTGCCAGCGATGGACAGGGGCTACGCAATGAGCAGTTCTTC
-,TRBD2,TRBJ2-1,TRBV9,CASSGGGGRVENEQFF,TGTGCCAGCAGCGGTGGAGGCGGGAGGGTTGAGAATGAGCAGTTCTTC
once,TRBD1,TRBJ2-3,TRBV5-1,CASSPGTGTDTQYF,TGCGCCAGCAGCCCCGGGACAGGCACAGATACGCAGTATTTT
-,TRBD1,TRBJ1-4,TRBV12-3/TRBV12-4,CASSFGARTGFF,TGTGCCAGCAGTTTTGGGGCAAGGACAGGGTTTTTC
-,TRBD2,TRBJ2-1,TRBV30,CAWSAWSSGYNEQFF,TGTGCCTGGAGTGCGTGGTCTAGCGGTTACAATGAGCAGTTCTTC
-,-,TRBJ2-3,TRBV28,CASSEAGTDTQYF,TGTGCCAGCAGTGAAGCGGGCACAGATACGCAGTATTTT
-,-,TRBJ2-2,TRBV5-1,CASRARVGTGELFF,TGCGCCAGTCGAGCGAGGGTGGGCACCGGGGAGCTGTTTTTT